The present T cell receptor beta chain was sequenced within a study of molecular identifiers for immune sequencing clone quantification. CDR1 and CDR2 (germline): KGHSH, LQKENI. V lost 0 bases, J lost 1 base, and 3 bases lay in between. The CDR3 is 13 amino acids. MiXCR, applied by TCRdb to the PCR reads, yields one record per CDR3 protein. This table holds hundreds of thousands of distinct CDR3 sequences, just under 20% found once. In regard to this clonotype: The antigen remains undetermined. The CDR3 end shows no conserved phenylalanine or tryptophan, and so a read error is likely.

Broader study findings: Clone sizes that are highly expanded could be underestimated when identical TCR molecules share a barcode.

Libraries of naive CD8 cells were prepared from approximately 20,000 to 980,000 sorted cells using 10%, 30% or 50% RNA. Naive CD8 T cells underwent sorting with the CD8+CD4-CCR7+CD45RA+ definition. V and J are TRBV18 and TRBJ2-5; D is uncertain. The sequencing sample was made of naive CD8+ T cells from blood, with Jurkat cell RNA spiked in. The subset is: FACS-sorted CD8+CD4-CCR7+CD45RA+ naive T cells. This clonotype was obtained from a human donor in good health. Some libraries in this study had Jurkat cell RNA spiked in. Here the CDR3 reads CASSPPVQETQYI. Written as DNA, the CDR3 is TGTGCCAGCTCACCACCGGTCCAAGAGACCCAGTACATC.